The 18 T cell receptor beta chains in this list originate from one sample, sequenced in a study of blood T cell repertoires in COVID-19. Sequencing was performed with immunoSEQ multiplex PCR; in TCRdb, only in-frame clones are kept and a portion is missing. Of 55,000 to 75,000 clones in the sample, more than 70% are singletons; the top ten hold more than 3.5%. Sequencing was performed on peripheral blood. These TCRs come from a man in his fifties with acute or convalescent COVID-19.

V usage is TRBV19 and J usage is TRBJ2-3, with TRBD2 matching over 8 bases. Germline V lookup: CDR1 LNHDA, CDR2 SQIVND (reference sequence). V lost 8 bases and J lost 3; bases outside the gene matches: 4. The CDR3 runs to 13 residues. CDR3 sequence reads: CASGTGGTDTQYF. CDR3 bases: TGTGCCAGTGGAACGGGAGGGACAGATACGCAGTATTTT. Complete variable domain (other parts from reference TRBV19 and TRBJ2-3): DGGITQSPKYLFRKEGQNVTLSCEQNLNHDAMYWYRQDPGQGLRLIYYSQIVNDFQKGDIAEGYSVSREKKESFPLTVTSAQKNPTAFYLCASGTGGTDTQYFGPGTRLTVL.

The rearrangement uses TRBV9 and TRBJ2-1; D is uncertain. The CDR3 extends over 15 amino acids. CDR1 and CDR2 from the germline V gene are SGDLS and YYNGEE. V dropped 3 bases and J dropped 5 bases, with 15 bases sitting between them. The DNA for the CDR3 is TGTGCCAGCAGCGCAGCCCCCGGCAGGAACAATGAGCAGTTCTTC. The encoded protein is CASSAAPGRNNEQFF.

The V call is TRBV5-1, the J call TRBJ1-2; maybe TRBD1 (5 bases). V was pared by 1 base and J by 4 bases, with 17 bases between. CDR3 length: 16 residues. Germline V lookup: CDR1 SGHRS, CDR2 YFSETQ. The CDR3 loop is CASSLRAGKDGYGYTF. The CDR3 DNA reads TGCGCCAGCAGCTTGAGGGCAGGGAAGGATGGCTATGGCTACACCTTC. Drawing the rest from reference TRBV5-1 and TRBJ1-2, the complete variable domain is KAGVTQTPRYLIKTRGQQVTLSCSPISGHRSVSWYQQTPGQGLQFLFEYFSETQRNKGNFPGRFSGRQFSNSRSEMNVSTLELGDSALYLCASSLRAGKDGYGYTFGSGTRLTVV.

V and J are TRBV28 and TRBJ1-6; D gene unclear. This CDR3 region has 16 residues. Germline assignment: CDR1 MDHEN and CDR2 SYDVKM. V was clipped by 3 bases and J by 9 bases, with 18 bases between them. The CDR3 coding sequence is TGTGCCAGCAGTTTGAGGCTCTCGGCTTTTAGTTCACCCCTCCACTTT. It translates to CASSLRLSAFSSPLHF.

This rearrangement joins TRBV7-8 to TRBJ2-2; D unclear. Germline CDR1 and CDR2: SGHVS and FQNEAQ. The CDR3 totals 14 residues. V was clipped by 5 bases and J by 2 bases, with 9 bases between them. The CDR3 nucleotides are TGTGCCAGCAGCCTACAGTTAAACACCGGGGAGCTGTTTTTT. Its protein product is CASSLQLNTGELFF.

The rearrangement links TRBV11-3 to TRBJ1-1, with D possibly matching TRBD1 (5 bases). Deletions cut 2 bases from V and 0 bases from J, with 16 bases between. Per germline, CDR1 SGHNT and CDR2 YENEEA. This CDR3 comprises 17 residues. CDR3 bases: TGTGCCAGCAGCTTACCCCAGGGAGGAGGCATGAACACTGAAGCTTTCTTT. Amino acid sequence: CASSLPQGGGMNTEAFF.

The J gene is TRBJ2-1, the V gene TRBV5-1; TRBD2 is a possible D gene (5 bases). The CDR3 runs 15 residues. V was trimmed by 2 bases and J by 0 bases, leaving 9 bases between them. The germline CDR1 and CDR2 sequences are SGHRS and YFSETQ. The DNA of the CDR3 is TGCGCCAGCAGCTTAAGCGGTAGCTCCTACAATGAGCAGTTCTTC. It encodes CASSLSGSSYNEQFF. The variable domain in full, completed from reference TRBV5-1 and TRBJ2-1, reads KAGVTQTPRYLIKTRGQQVTLSCSPISGHRSVSWYQQTPGQGLQFLFEYFSETQRNKGNFPGRFSGRQFSNSRSEMNVSTLELGDSALYLCASSLSGSSYNEQFFGPGTRLTVL.

V usage is TRBV4-1 and J usage is TRBJ1-6; 7 bases align to TRBD1. Germline V gene lookup returns CDR1 MGHRA and CDR2 YSYEKL. Trimming cost V 0 bases and J 3 bases; bases outside gene matches: 8. The CDR3 spans 18 residues. As DNA, the CDR3 is TGCGCCAGCAGCCAAGATGGGAGACAGGGAAGCTATAATTCACCCCTCCACTTT. It is translated as CASSQDGRQGSYNSPLHF.

The rearrangement links TRBV5-1 to TRBJ1-1; tentatively, D is TRBD1 (5 bases). The CDR3 loop spans 15 amino acids. V dropped 7 bases and J dropped 1 base, with 17 bases sitting between them. Germline loops: CDR1 SGHRS, CDR2 YFSETQ. CDR3 sequence (DNA): TGCGCCAGCCAAAAATGGGGCAGATCGAACACTGAAGCTTTCTTT. Its protein is CASQKWGRSNTEAFF.

In its sample, this clone was seen once. V is TRBV18 and J is TRBJ1-1; TRBD1 aligns across 7 bases. The CDR3 length is 16 residues. Germline values: CDR1 KGHSH, CDR2 LQKENI. Germline trimming cut 4 bases from V and 3 bases from J; bases unmatched to any gene: 11. The CDR3 DNA is TGTGCCAGCTCACTTCGGGACAGCCGAGATTACACTGAAGCTTTCTTT. Translated: CASSLRDSRDYTEAFF.

The V call is TRBV30, the J call TRBJ2-3, with a tentative D call TRBD1 (6 bases). CDR1 GTSNPN and CDR2 SVGIG come from the germline V gene (reference sequence). This CDR3 is built from 15 residues. Between the trimmed V and J ends, which lost 5 bases and 4 bases, there was a span of 19 bases. CDR3 sequence reads: CAWFLPQGLSDTQYF. The CDR3 DNA follows: TGTGCCTGGTTCCTCCCCCAGGGGCTGTCAGATACGCAGTATTTT.

This sequence joins TRBV10-1 and TRBJ2-1; D unclear. Germline CDR1 is WNHNN and CDR2 is SYGVQD (reference sequence). The CDR3 length is 14 residues. V was pared by 2 bases and J by 3 bases, with 8 bases between. CDR3 sequence: CASSEDGDYNEQFF. The DNA of the CDR3 is TGCGCCAGCAGTGAGGATGGAGACTACAATGAGCAGTTCTTC.

V and J are TRBV6-4 and TRBJ1-5; 10 positions match TRBD1. The CDR3 contains 17 residues. Germline V gene lookup returns CDR1 MRHNA and CDR2 SNTAGT. V was pared by 1 base and J by 3 bases, with 6 bases of the junction left unmatched. The CDR3 DNA reads TGTGCCAGCAGTGACTGGAGACAGGGGGCAGTCAATCAGCCCCAGCATTTT. Its protein is CASSDWRQGAVNQPQHF.

The chain links TRBV5-1 to TRBJ1-4; 7 nucleotides agree with TRBD1. Germline trimming cut 4 bases from V and 4 bases from J; bases unmatched to any gene: 7. Germline lookup yields CDR1 SGHRS and CDR2 YFSETQ. The CDR3 contains 15 residues. The CDR3: CASSPTGLNNEKLFF. The CDR3 DNA sequence: TGCGCCAGCAGCCCGACAGGGCTTAATAATGAAAAACTGTTTTTT.

The CDR3 protein is CSATGTSKDAPGELFF. Here the CDR3 DNA reads TGCAGCGCAACGGGGACTAGCAAAGACGCGCCCGGGGAGCTGTTTTTT. This rearrangement joins TRBV29-1 to TRBJ2-2; the match to TRBD2 covers 9 bases. V shed 7 bases and J 6 bases; nucleotides not matched to a gene: 15. Germline V gene data show CDR1 as SQVTM and CDR2 as ANQGSEA. The CDR3 loop spans 16 amino acids.

The chain is built from TRBV6-5 and TRBJ1-5; possible D gene TRBD1, 5 bases. Germline V lookup: CDR1 MNHEY, CDR2 SVGAGI. V was shortened by 2 bases and J by 5 bases, with 10 bases between the two germline ends. The CDR3 loop spans 14 amino acids. The chain's CDR3 is CASSYSQGDQPQHF. CDR3 coding DNA: TGTGCCAGCAGTTACAGTCAAGGGGATCAGCCCCAGCATTTT.

The chain has TRBV11-1 and TRBJ1-4, with no clear D. CDR1 and CDR2 (germline): SGHAT, FQDESV (reference sequence). Between the trimmed V and J ends, which lost 5 bases and 8 bases, there was a span of 15 bases. The CDR3 has 14 residues. The CDR3 spells CASSPRAGNEKLFF. The CDR3 DNA reads TGTGCCAGCAGCCCCCGAGCGGGGAACGAAAAACTGTTTTTT.

The CDR3 protein is CASSGQDDQPQHF. DNA for the CDR3: TGTGCCAGCAGCGGACAGGATGATCAGCCCCAGCATTTT. The J gene is TRBJ1-5, the V gene TRBV5-5, with TRBD1 matching 7 bases. The junction had 3 bases not matched to a gene; V was cut back by 4 bases and J by 5 bases. From germline, CDR1 is SGHKS and CDR2 YYEKEE (reference sequence). The CDR3 contains 13 residues.